Listed below are T cell receptor beta chains from one sample, sequenced in a study of STAT5B mutations in CD4+ large granular lymphocyte leukemia. This table comes from immunoSEQ multiplex PCR, and its TCRdb copy is limited to in-frame clones, with some not included. This sample has about 30,000 clones; just under 75% occur once, and the top ten carry 1% to 1.2%. Sequenced material: CD4+ T cells from blood buffy coats. These receptors came from a human donor in good health. CDR3s include the opening cysteine and the closing phenylalanine or tryptophan. D genes are given only for firm matches. Where a row states a size, it is once, few, many or the class of an expanded clone; other rows omit it.

d_gene	v_gene	j_gene	abundance	CDR3aa	CDR3nt
TRBD1	TRBV9	TRBJ1-2	NA	CASSSGTGVGYTF	TGTGCCAGCAGCTCAGGGACAGGGGTTGGCTACACCTTC
NA	TRBV6-6	TRBJ2-4	NA	CASSFQILAKNIQYF	TGTGCCAGCAGTTTTCAAATTTTAGCCAAAAACATTCAGTACTTC
NA	TRBV25-1	TRBJ1-1	NA	CASSEGARGAKNTEAFF	TGTGCCAGCAGTGAAGGTGCCCGGGGGGCAAAGAACACTGAAGCTTTCTTT
NA	TRBV30	TRBJ2-6	medium-sized	CAWRGTGANVLTF	TGTGCCTGGAGGGGAACTGGGGCCAACGTCCTGACTTTC
NA	TRBV29-1	TRBJ1-1	NA	CSADGSGNTEAFF	TGCAGCGCAGATGGGTCGGGTAACACTGAAGCTTTCTTT
NA	TRBV21-1	TRBJ1-3	NA	CASSKGGTGYSGNTIYF	TGTGCCAGCAGCAAAGGAGGGACGGGATACTCTGGAAACACCATATATTTT
TRBD2	TRBV7-2	TRBJ2-7	NA	CASHGGSSYEQYF	TGTGCCAGCCATGGCGGGAGCTCCTACGAGCAGTACTTC
NA	TRBV6-1	TRBJ1-4	few	CASRRGEEKLFF	TGTGCCAGCAGACGGGGGGAGGAAAAACTGTTTTTT
NA	TRBV2	TRBJ2-3	NA	CASSEAGDTQYF	TGTGCCAGCAGTGAAGCCGGGGATACGCAGTATTTT
NA	TRBV4-2	TRBJ2-3	once	CASSQTASTDTQYF	TGTGCCAGCAGCCAGACGGCAAGCACAGATACGCAGTATTTT
NA	TRBV5-1	TRBJ2-7	NA	CASSPPRWGGNEQYF	TGCGCCAGCAGCCCACCCCGGTGGGGAGGCAACGAGCAGTACTTC
NA	TRBV11-2	TRBJ1-1	NA	CASTGFGNTEAFF	TGTGCCAGCACCGGTTTTGGGAACACTGAAGCTTTCTTT
NA	TRBV6-5	TRBJ2-7	NA	CASSLDGRTEQYF	TGTGCCAGCAGCTTGGACGGGAGAACCGAGCAGTACTTC
TRBD1	TRBV15	TRBJ1-1	NA	CATSRPRHDRGPIGEAFF	TGTGCCACCAGCAGACCACGACATGACAGGGGCCCCATAGGTGAAGCTTTCTTT
TRBD2	TRBV5-4	TRBJ2-3	NA	CASSLDAGGGTDTQYF	TGTGCCAGCAGCTTGGACGCGGGGGGGGGCACAGATACGCAGTATTTT
TRBD1	TRBV30	TRBJ2-3	NA	CAWSMTGWADTQYF	TGTGCCTGGAGTATGACAGGGTGGGCCGATACGCAGTATTTT
TRBD2	TRBV25-1	TRBJ2-2	NA	CASRRLAGGTGELFF	TGTGCCAGCAGAAGACTAGCGGGGGGCACCGGGGAGCTGTTTTTT
NA	TRBV7-2	TRBJ1-5	NA	CASSLIWGGSQPQHF	TGTGCCAGCAGCTTAATCTGGGGAGGCAGTCAGCCCCAGCATTTT
TRBD1	TRBV2	TRBJ1-3	NA	CASSRQGPGNTIYF	TGTGCCAGCAGCCGACAGGGACCTGGAAACACCATATATTTT
TRBD1	TRBV12-5	TRBJ1-3	few	CASGRTSGGGSGNTIYF	TGTGCTAGTGGCAGAACCTCAGGGGGAGGCTCTGGAAACACCATATATTTT
TRBD1	TRBV6-5	TRBJ1-1	NA	CASSLTGVVTEAFF	TGTGCCAGCAGCCTAACAGGGGTGGTTACTGAAGCTTTCTTT
NA	TRBV27	TRBJ2-3	few	CASSQTRQSGTDTQYF	TGTGCCAGCAGCCAAACGAGGCAGTCTGGCACAGATACGCAGTATTTT
TRBD1	TRBV6-5	TRBJ1-1	once	CASSPTTGSPEAFF	TGTGCCAGCAGTCCAACGACAGGGTCGCCTGAAGCTTTCTTT
NA	TRBV2	TRBJ1-6	few	CATKQGHSNSPLHF	TGTGCCACAAAACAGGGTCATAGTAATTCACCCCTCCACTTT
TRBD2	TRBV6-1	TRBJ2-3	NA	CASGGENTDTQYF	TGTGCCAGCGGGGGGGAAAACACAGATACGCAGTATTTT
NA	TRBV6-1	TRBJ1-5	NA	CASSSGDWPQHF	TGTGCCAGCAGTTCGGGGGACTGGCCCCAGCATTTT
TRBD1	TRBV9	TRBJ1-2	NA	CASSLQGYGYTF	TGTGCCAGCAGCTTACAGGGGTATGGCTACACCTTC
NA	TRBV14	TRBJ1-6	NA	CASSQGVIPSPLHF	TGTGCCAGCAGCCAAGGGGTCATCCCTTCACCCCTCCACTTT
NA	TRBV6-6	TRBJ1-1	NA	CASSPGQINTEAFF	TGTGCCAGCAGTCCAGGACAGATTAACACTGAAGCTTTCTTT
NA	TRBV5-4	TRBJ1-2	NA	CASSPDSVYGYTF	TGTGCCAGCAGCCCGGACAGTGTCTATGGCTACACCTTC
TRBD2	TRBV11-1	TRBJ2-5	NA	CASSHEAAGVETQYF	TGTGCCAGCAGCCACGAGGCGGCGGGAGTGGAGACCCAGTACTTC
NA	TRBV5-4	TRBJ2-1	NA	CASSGEGEQFF	TGTGCCAGCAGCGGGGAAGGTGAGCAGTTCTTC
NA	TRBV2	TRBJ1-2	once	CASSTGQFNYGYTF	TGTGCCAGCAGTACCGGACAGTTTAACTATGGCTACACCTTC
NA	TRBV5-1	TRBJ1-4	few	CASSLATGDREKLFF	TGCGCCAGCAGCTTGGCCACGGGGGACCGCGAAAAACTGTTTTTT
NA	TRBV5-5	TRBJ2-3	NA	CASSPSIRGGIDTQYF	TGTGCCAGCAGCCCTTCAATCAGGGGGGGAATCGATACGCAGTATTTT
TRBD2	TRBV11-3	TRBJ2-3	NA	CASSLGLAGGGDTQYF	TGTGCCAGCAGCTTAGGACTAGCGGGGGGTGGAGATACGCAGTATTTT
TRBD2	TRBV30	TRBJ2-7	few	CAWSRLIAGLNEQYF	TGTGCCTGGAGTCGGTTAATAGCGGGACTGAACGAGCAGTACTTC
TRBD2	TRBV19	TRBJ2-1	NA	CASSIDRRGLAGIGNEQFF	TGTGCCAGTAGTATAGATCGGAGGGGACTAGCGGGAATTGGAAATGAGCAGTTCTTC
NA	TRBV19	TRBJ1-2	NA	CASSVENYGYTF	TGTGCCAGTAGTGTGGAGAACTATGGCTACACCTTC
TRBD1	TRBV6-6	TRBJ2-7	NA	CASSYKKGARDEQYF	TGTGCCAGCAGTTACAAGAAGGGGGCGAGGGACGAGCAGTACTTC
NA	TRBV30	TRBJ1-1	few	CAWIPVGGPLEAFF	TGTGCCTGGATCCCGGTGGGAGGCCCTTTAGAAGCTTTCTTT
NA	TRBV6-1	TRBJ1-5	NA	CASTLVRNNQPQHF	TGTGCCAGCACGTTAGTACGGAACAATCAGCCCCAGCATTTT
NA	TRBV10-1	TRBJ1-1	few	CASRKDLNTEAFF	TGCGCCAGCAGAAAGGACCTAAACACTGAAGCTTTCTTT
TRBD1	TRBV6-4	TRBJ1-1	once	CASSDGDRGTNTEAFF	TGTGCCAGCAGTGACGGGGACAGGGGCACGAACACTGAAGCTTTCTTT
NA	TRBV7-9	TRBJ1-1	NA	CASSSTGNTEAFF	TGTGCCAGCAGCTCTACAGGTAACACTGAAGCTTTCTTT
NA	TRBV28	TRBJ1-1	NA	CASNSGGGNREAFF	TGTGCCAGCAACAGCGGGGGGGGGAACAGAGAAGCTTTCTTT
NA	TRBV28	TRBJ1-5	NA	CASSLPGSGVQPQHF	TGTGCCAGCAGTCTCCCGGGGAGTGGGGTCCAGCCCCAGCATTTT
NA	TRBV7-2	TRBJ1-1	NA	CASSFRGGSRYTEAFF	TGTGCCAGCAGCTTTCGGGGGGGGTCGAGGTACACTGAAGCTTTCTTT
TRBD1	TRBV5-1	TRBJ1-1	few	CASSLWTGAVSEAFF	TGCGCCAGCAGCTTATGGACAGGGGCTGTTTCTGAAGCTTTCTTT
NA	TRBV11-2	TRBJ2-3	NA	CASSLAGISTDTQYF	TGTGCCAGCAGCTTAGCCGGGATAAGCACAGATACGCAGTATTTT
NA	TRBV19	TRBJ1-1	few	CASSIGGSLGEAFF	TGTGCCAGTAGTATAGGGGGCAGCCTAGGTGAAGCTTTCTTT
NA	TRBV6-6	TRBJ2-1	NA	CATTLPDVYSYNEQFF	TGTGCCACAACTCTTCCGGACGTCTACTCCTACAATGAGCAGTTCTTC
NA	TRBV19	TRBJ1-5	NA	CASSLQDSQPQHF	TGTGCCAGTAGTCTCCAGGACAGCCAGCCCCAGCATTTT
NA	TRBV2	TRBJ1-3	NA	CASSDTDRSSGNTIYF	TGTGCCAGCAGTGATACCGACAGAAGCTCTGGAAACACCATATATTTT
NA	TRBV5-1	TRBJ2-1	NA	CASSLERGPIDEQFF	TGCGCCAGCAGCTTGGAACGGGGGCCGATCGATGAGCAGTTCTTC